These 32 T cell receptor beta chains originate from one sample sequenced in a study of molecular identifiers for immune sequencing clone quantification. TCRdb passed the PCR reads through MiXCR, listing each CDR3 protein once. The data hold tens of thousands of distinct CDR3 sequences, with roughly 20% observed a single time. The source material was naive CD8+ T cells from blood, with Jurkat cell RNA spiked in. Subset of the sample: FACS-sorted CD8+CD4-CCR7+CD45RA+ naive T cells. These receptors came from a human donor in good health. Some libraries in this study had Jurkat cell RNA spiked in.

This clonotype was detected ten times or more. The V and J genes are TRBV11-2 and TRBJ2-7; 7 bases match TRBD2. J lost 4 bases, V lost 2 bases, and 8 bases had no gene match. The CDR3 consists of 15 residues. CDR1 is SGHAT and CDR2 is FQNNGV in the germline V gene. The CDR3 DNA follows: TGTGCCAGCAGCTTAACCGGGACTAACCTTTACGAGCAGTACTTC. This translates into CASSLTGTNLYEQYF.

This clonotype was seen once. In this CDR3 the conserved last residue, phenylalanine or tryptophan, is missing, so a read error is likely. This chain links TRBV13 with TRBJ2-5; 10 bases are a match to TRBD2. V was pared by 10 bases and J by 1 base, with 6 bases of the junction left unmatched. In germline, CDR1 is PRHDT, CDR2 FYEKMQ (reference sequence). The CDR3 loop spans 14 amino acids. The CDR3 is CANKGTSVQETQYS. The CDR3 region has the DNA TGTGCCAACAAAGGGACTAGCGTCCAAGAGACCCAGTACTCC.

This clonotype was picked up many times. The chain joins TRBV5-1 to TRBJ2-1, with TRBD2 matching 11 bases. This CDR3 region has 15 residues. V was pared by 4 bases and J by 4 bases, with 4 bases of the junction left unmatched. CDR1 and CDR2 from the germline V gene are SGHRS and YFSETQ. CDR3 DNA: TGCGCCAGCAGCCCGACTAGCGGGATATACAATGAGCAGTTCTTC. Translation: CASSPTSGIYNEQFF.

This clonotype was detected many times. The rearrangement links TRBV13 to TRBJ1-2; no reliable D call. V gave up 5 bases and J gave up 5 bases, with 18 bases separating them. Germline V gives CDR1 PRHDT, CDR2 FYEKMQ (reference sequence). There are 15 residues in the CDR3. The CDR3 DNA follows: TGTGCCAGCAGCCCCCCCCCGGCGGCTACTTATGGCTACACCTTC. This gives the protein CASSPPPAATYGYTF.

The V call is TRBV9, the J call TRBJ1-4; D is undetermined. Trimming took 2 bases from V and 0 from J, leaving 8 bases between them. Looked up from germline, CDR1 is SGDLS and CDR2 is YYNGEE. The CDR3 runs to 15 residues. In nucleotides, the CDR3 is TGTGCCAGCAGCGTTGTATCTTCAACTAATGAAAAACTGTTTTTT. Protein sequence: CASSVVSSTNEKLFF.

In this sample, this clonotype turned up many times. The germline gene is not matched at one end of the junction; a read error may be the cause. CDR3 in amino acids: CSVNGDPKTSTDTQCF. The CDR3 DNA follows: TGCAGCGTAAACGGGGACCCCAAAACTAGCACAGATACGCAGTGTTTT. This chain links TRBV29-1 with TRBJ2-3; D possibly corresponds to TRBD2 (6 bases). Germline CDR1 is SQVTM and CDR2 is ANQGSEA. The CDR3 is made up of 16 amino acids.

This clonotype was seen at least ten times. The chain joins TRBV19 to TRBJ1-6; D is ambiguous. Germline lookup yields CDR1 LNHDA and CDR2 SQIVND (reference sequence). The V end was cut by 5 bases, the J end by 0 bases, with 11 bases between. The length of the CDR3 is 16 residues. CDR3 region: CASSGGNPSYNSPLHF. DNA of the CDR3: TGTGCCAGTAGTGGCGGGAACCCCTCCTATAATTCACCCCTCCACTTT.

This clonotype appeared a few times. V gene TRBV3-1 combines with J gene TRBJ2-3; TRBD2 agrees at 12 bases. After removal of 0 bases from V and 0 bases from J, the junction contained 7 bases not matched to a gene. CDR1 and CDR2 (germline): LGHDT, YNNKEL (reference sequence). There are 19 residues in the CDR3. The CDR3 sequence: CASSQEEASGGESTDTQYF. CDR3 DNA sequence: TGTGCCAGCAGCCAAGAAGAGGCTAGCGGGGGGGAGAGCACAGATACGCAGTATTTT.

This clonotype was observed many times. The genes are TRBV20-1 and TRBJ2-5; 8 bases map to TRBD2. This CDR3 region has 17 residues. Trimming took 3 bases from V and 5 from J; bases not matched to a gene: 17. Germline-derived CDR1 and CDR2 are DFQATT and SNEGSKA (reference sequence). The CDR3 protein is CSARFLSGGLALETQYF. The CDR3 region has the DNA TGCAGTGCTAGGTTTCTAAGCGGGGGCTTGGCTTTGGAGACCCAGTACTTC.

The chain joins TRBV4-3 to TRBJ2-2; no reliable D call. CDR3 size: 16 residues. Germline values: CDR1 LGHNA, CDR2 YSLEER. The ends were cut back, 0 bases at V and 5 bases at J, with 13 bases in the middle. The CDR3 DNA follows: TGCGCCAGCAGCCAAGATAATCTTGCGGCAACCGGGGAGCTGTTTTTT. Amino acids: CASSQDNLAATGELFF.

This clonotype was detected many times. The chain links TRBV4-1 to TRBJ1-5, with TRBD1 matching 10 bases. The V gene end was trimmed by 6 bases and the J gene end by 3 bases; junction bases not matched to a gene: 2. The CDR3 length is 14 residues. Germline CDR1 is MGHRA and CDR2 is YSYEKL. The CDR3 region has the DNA TGCGCCAGCAGGGGGACAGGGGACAATCAGCCCCAGCATTTT. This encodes CASRGTGDNQPQHF.

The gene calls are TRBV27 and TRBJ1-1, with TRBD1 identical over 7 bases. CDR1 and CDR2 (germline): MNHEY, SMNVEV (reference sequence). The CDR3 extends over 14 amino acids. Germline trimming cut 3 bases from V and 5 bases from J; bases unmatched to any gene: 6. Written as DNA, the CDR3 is TGTGCCAGCAGTTTTTACAGGGGAAATACTGAAGCTTTCTTT. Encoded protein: CASSFYRGNTEAFF.

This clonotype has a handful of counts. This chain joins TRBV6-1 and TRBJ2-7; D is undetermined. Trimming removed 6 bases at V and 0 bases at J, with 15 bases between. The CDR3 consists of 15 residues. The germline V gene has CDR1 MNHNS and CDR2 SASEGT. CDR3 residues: CASSRGSNSSYEQYF. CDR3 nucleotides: TGTGCCAGCAGCCGCGGCTCCAACAGCTCCTACGAGCAGTACTTC.

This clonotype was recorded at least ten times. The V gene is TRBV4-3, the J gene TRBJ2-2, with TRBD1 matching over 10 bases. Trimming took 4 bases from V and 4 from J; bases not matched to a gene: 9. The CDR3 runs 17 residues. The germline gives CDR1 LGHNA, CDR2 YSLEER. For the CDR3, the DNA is TGCGCCAGCAGCCGTGAGGGGGGACAGGGGACCACCGGGGAGCTGTTTTTT. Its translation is CASSREGGQGTTGELFF.

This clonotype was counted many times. Here the CDR3 reads CASSEQAAVYEQYF. The CDR3 DNA reads TGTGCCAGCAGTGAGCAGGCCGCGGTATACGAGCAGTACTTC. J is TRBJ2-7 and V is TRBV2; D is unresolved. V dropped 3 bases and J dropped 4 bases, with 13 bases sitting between them. Germline lookup yields CDR1 SNHLY and CDR2 FYNNEI. This CDR3 has 14 residues.

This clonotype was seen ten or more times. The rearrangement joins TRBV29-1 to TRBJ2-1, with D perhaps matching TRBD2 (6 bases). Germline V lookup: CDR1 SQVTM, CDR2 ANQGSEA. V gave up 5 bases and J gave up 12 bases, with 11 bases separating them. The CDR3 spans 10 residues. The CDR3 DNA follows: TGCAGCGTTCGGAGGGAGCTGCAGTTCTTC. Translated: CSVRRELQFF.

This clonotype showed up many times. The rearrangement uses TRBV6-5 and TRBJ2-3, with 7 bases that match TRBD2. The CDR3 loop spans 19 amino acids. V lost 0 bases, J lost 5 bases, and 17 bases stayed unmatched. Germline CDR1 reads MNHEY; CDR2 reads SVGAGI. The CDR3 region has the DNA TGTGCCAGCAGTTACTCGGAGGGGAGGGCTCGGATCGGAGGAGATACGCAGTATTTT. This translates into CASSYSEGRARIGGDTQYF.

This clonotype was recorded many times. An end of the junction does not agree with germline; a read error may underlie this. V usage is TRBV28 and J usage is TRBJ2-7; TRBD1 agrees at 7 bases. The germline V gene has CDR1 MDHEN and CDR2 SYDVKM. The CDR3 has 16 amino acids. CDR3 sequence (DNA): TGTGCCAGCAGTATACTTCGACAGGGCCGGGGCTACGAGCGGTACTTC. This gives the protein CASSILRQGRGYERYF.

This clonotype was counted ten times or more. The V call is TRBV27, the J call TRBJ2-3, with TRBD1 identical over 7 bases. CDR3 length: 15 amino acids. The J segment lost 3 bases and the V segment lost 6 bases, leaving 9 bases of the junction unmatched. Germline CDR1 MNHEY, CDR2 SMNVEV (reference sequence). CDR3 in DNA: TGTGCCAGCAGCCTGTGGGGACAGCCGACAGATACGCAGTATTTT. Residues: CASSLWGQPTDTQYF.

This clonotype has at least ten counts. CDR3 loop: CASSLSLPDEQFF. CDR3 in DNA: TGTGCCAGCAGCTTATCTTTGCCGGATGAGCAGTTCTTC. V gene TRBV11-2 combines with J gene TRBJ2-1; the D is unclear. V lost 2 bases, J lost 8 bases, and 10 bases lay in between. This CDR3 has 13 residues. Germline lookup yields CDR1 SGHAT and CDR2 FQNNGV.

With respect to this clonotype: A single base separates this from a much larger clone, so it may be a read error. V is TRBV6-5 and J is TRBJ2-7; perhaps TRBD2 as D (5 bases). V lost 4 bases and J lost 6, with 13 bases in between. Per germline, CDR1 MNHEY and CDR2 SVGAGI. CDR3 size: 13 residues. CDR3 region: CASSCSATSEQYF. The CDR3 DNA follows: TGTGCCAGCAGTTGCTCGGCCACTAGCGAGCAGTACTTC.

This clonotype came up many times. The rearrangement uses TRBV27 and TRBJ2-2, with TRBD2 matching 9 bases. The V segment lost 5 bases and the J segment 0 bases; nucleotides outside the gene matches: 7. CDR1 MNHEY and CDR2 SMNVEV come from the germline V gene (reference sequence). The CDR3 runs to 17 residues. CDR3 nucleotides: TGTGCCAGCAGTCTTTCAGCGGGAGGCACGAACACCGGGGAGCTGTTTTTT. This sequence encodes CASSLSAGGTNTGELFF.

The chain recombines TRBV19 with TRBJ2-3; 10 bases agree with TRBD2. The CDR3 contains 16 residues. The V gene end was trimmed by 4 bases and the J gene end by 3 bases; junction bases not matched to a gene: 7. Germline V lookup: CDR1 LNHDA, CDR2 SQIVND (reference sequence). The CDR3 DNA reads TGTGCCAGTAGTACAAAAGCGGGGGGGACGACAGATACGCAGTATTTT. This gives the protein CASSTKAGGTTDTQYF.

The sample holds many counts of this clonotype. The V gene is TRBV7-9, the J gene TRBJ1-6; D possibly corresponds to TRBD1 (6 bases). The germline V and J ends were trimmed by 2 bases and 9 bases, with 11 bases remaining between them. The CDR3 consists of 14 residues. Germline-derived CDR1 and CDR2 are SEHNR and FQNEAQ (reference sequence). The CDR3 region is CASSLPDSLSPLHF. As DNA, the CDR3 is TGTGCCAGCAGCTTACCGGACAGTCTTTCACCCCTCCACTTT.

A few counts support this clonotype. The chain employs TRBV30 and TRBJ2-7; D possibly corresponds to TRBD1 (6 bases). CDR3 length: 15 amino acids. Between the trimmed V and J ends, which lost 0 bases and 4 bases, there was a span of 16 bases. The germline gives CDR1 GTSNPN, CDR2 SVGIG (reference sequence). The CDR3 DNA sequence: TGTGCCTGGAGTGTTCTGGGCCATAGGGGGTACGAGCAGTACTTC. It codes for CAWSVLGHRGYEQYF.

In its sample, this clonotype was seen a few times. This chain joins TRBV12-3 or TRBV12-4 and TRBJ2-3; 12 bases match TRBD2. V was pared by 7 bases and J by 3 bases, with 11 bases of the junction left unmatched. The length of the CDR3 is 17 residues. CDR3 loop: CASTRASGGAITDTQYF. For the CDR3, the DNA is TGTGCCAGCACCCGGGCTAGCGGGGGGGCAATAACAGATACGCAGTATTTT.

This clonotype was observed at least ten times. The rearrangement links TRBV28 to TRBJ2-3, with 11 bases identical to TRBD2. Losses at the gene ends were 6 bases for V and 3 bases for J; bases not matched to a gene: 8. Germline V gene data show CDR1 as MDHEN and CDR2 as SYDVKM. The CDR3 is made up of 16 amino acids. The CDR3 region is CASRRAGTSGTDTQYF. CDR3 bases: TGTGCCAGCAGACGTGCCGGGACTAGCGGAACAGATACGCAGTATTTT.

The CDR3 DNA reads TGCAGTGCTCTACGCAACTTGGGGGGGTTGGGACCTGGAAACACCATATATTTT. Encoded protein: CSALRNLGGLGPGNTIYF. The chain combines TRBV20-1 with TRBJ1-3; a weak D match, TRBD1 (5 bases). V gave up 5 bases and J gave up 2 bases, with 25 bases separating them. There are 18 residues in the CDR3. In germline, CDR1 is DFQATT, CDR2 SNEGSKA (reference sequence).

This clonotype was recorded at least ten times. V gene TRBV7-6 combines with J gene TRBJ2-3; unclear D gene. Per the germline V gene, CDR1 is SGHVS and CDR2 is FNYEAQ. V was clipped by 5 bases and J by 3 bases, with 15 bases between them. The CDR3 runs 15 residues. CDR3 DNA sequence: TGTGCCAGCAGCCCCACAAGGTTGGGGACAGATACGCAGTATTTT. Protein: CASSPTRLGTDTQYF.

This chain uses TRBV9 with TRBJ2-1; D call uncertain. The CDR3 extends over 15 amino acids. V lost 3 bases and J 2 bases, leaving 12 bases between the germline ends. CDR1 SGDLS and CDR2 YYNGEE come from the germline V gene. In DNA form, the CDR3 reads TGTGCCAGCAGCGCCTCCGGAGTCGCCTACAATGAGCAGTTCTTC. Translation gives CASSASGVAYNEQFF.

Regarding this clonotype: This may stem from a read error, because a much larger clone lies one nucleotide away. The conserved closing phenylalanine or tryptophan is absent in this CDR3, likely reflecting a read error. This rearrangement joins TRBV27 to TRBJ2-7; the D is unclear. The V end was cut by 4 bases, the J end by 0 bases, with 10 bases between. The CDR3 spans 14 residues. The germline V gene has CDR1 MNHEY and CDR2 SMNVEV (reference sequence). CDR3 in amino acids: CASSSRTDSYEQYL. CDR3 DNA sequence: TGTGCCAGCAGTTCCCGGACGGACTCCTACGAGCAGTACCTC.

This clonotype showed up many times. This CDR3 is CASSPGDRGPTDTQYF. DNA for the CDR3: TGTGCCAGTAGTCCTGGGGACAGGGGTCCCACAGATACGCAGTATTTT. The chain links TRBV19 to TRBJ2-3; TRBD1 aligns across 10 bases. Germline assignment: CDR1 LNHDA and CDR2 SQIVND (reference sequence). J lost 2 bases, V lost 5 bases, and 7 bases had no gene match. This CDR3 region has 16 residues.